The 23 T cell receptor beta chains presented below share a single source sample, sequenced in a study of OX40 agonist ivuxolimab in advanced cancers. Assay used: immunoSEQ multiplex PCR; TCRdb lists only in-frame clones, some missing. The table has roughly 56,000 clones, more than 75% seen once. Sequenced here: CD4+ or CD8+ T cells sorted from blood, sampled in a trial of the OX40 agonist ivuxolimab. The receptors were sampled from an adult with an advanced solid tumor such as melanoma, head and neck, liver or kidney cancer.

V gene TRBV4-3 combines with J gene TRBJ2-2, with a possible D match to TRBD1 (5 bases). CDR3 length: 16 amino acids. Trimming pared 0 bases from V and 1 base from J, leaving 9 bases between. In germline, CDR1 is LGHNA, CDR2 YSLEER. CDR3 in DNA: TGCGCCAGCAGCCAAGACAGGGTTATGAACACCGGGGAGCTGTTTTTT. This encodes CASSQDRVMNTGELFF.

The gene calls are TRBV2 and TRBJ1-5; D gene unclear. V lost 1 base and J lost 7, with 5 bases in between. Germline CDR1 reads SNHLY; CDR2 reads FYNNEI. There are 12 residues in the CDR3. CDR3 amino acids: CASSEERQPQHF. The CDR3 DNA follows: TGTGCCAGCAGTGAAGAGAGACAGCCCCAGCATTTT. The full variable domain, completed using reference TRBV2 and TRBJ1-5, is EPEVTQTPSHQVTQMGQEVILRCVPISNHLYFYWYRQILGQKVEFLVSFYNNEISEKSEIFDDQFSVERPDGSNFTLKIRSTKLEDSAMYFCASSEERQPQHFGDGTRLSIL.

The chain recombines TRBV5-6 with TRBJ2-7; D remains ambiguous. Germline loops: CDR1 SGHDT, CDR2 YYEEEE. With 4 bases removed from V and 2 bases from J, the gap between germline ends came to 16 bases. This CDR3 comprises 15 residues. The CDR3: CASSHRSENPYEQYF. CDR3 DNA: TGTGCCAGCAGCCACCGCAGCGAAAACCCCTACGAGCAGTACTTC.

The chain is built from TRBV7-9 and TRBJ2-1, with D maybe TRBD2 (5 bases). Trimming pared 6 bases from V and 7 bases from J, leaving 16 bases between. CDR3 length: 14 amino acids. In germline, CDR1 is SEHNR, CDR2 FQNEAQ (reference sequence). Here the CDR3 DNA reads TGTGCCAGCAGGACTGCCCGGGGAGAAAATGAGCAGTTCTTC. It yields the protein CASRTARGENEQFF.

The chain employs TRBV18 and TRBJ1-1; D is ambiguous. CDR1 is KGHSH, CDR2 LQKENI, per germline. V lost 2 bases, J lost 5 bases, and 9 bases lay in between. The CDR3 runs to 13 residues. Here the CDR3 reads CASSPNKGTEAFF. The CDR3 DNA sequence: TGTGCCAGCTCACCAAACAAGGGAACTGAAGCTTTCTTT.

The rearrangement uses TRBV5-1 and TRBJ2-1; tentative D call: TRBD1 (5 bases). Trimming left V 6 bases short and J 8 bases short, with 18 bases between. The germline V gene encodes CDR1 SGHRS and CDR2 YFSETQ. The CDR3 contains 14 residues. Written as DNA, the CDR3 is TGCGCCAGCACAAAACACGAAACCAGGGATGAGCAGTTCTTC. Its protein is CASTKHETRDEQFF.

Concerning this clone itself: The sample holds other DNA sequences that translate to the same CDR3. The chain recombines TRBV27 with TRBJ2-1; the D gene is possibly TRBD2 (6 bases). V lost 2 bases, J lost 0 bases, and 8 bases lay in between. The germline V gene has CDR1 MNHEY and CDR2 SMNVEV (reference sequence). This CDR3 spans 15 amino acids. CDR3 in amino acids: CASSLGGSSYNEQFF. DNA of the CDR3: TGTGCCAGCAGTTTAGGAGGGAGCTCCTACAATGAGCAGTTCTTC.

This clone was observed a handful of times. The chain couples TRBV7-3 to TRBJ2-1; tentatively, D is TRBD2 (5 bases). Germline CDR1 reads SGHTA; CDR2 reads FQGTGA. The CDR3 covers 14 residues. V lost 5 bases to trimming and J lost 9 bases, with 17 bases between them. Here the CDR3 reads CASSPSRGSTEQFF. The CDR3 bases are TGTGCCAGCAGCCCCTCACGGGGTAGCACTGAGCAGTTCTTC.

The chain has TRBV5-4 and TRBJ1-2; TRBD1 matches at 9 bases. Trimming removed 5 bases from V and 7 bases from J; junction bases left unmatched: 6. This CDR3 has 13 amino acids. Germline CDR1 SGHNT, CDR2 YYREEE (reference sequence). The CDR3, as DNA: TGTGCCAGCAGTCCTGACAGGGGGTCTGGCTACACCTTC. This codes for CASSPDRGSGYTF. Combining the CDR3 with reference TRBV5-4 and TRBJ1-2 gives the whole variable domain ETGVTQSPTHLIKTRGQQVTLRCSSQSGHNTVSWYQQALGQGPQFIFQYYREEENGRGNFPPRFSGLQFPNYSSELNVNALELDDSALYLCASSPDRGSGYTFGSGTRLTVV.

CDR3 in amino acids: CASSVEGRWSAPGGDEQFF. CDR3 sequence (DNA): TGTGCCAGCAGCGTAGAGGGGAGGTGGTCGGCGCCCGGTGGGGATGAGCAGTTCTTC. The chain joins TRBV9 to TRBJ2-1, with D perhaps matching TRBD2 (6 bases). Trimming cost V 0 bases and J 8 bases, with 27 bases left between them. Germline CDR1 and CDR2: SGDLS and YYNGEE. There are 19 residues in the CDR3.

The rearrangement joins TRBV7-9 to TRBJ1-1; the D gene is possibly TRBD1 (5 bases). CDR1 is SEHNR, CDR2 FQNEAQ, per germline (reference sequence). The CDR3 covers 14 residues. Trimming left V 3 bases short and J 4 bases short, with 12 bases between. This CDR3 reads CASSLRGEGTEAFF. CDR3 nucleotide sequence: TGTGCCAGCAGCTTGCGAGGGGAGGGCACTGAAGCTTTCTTT.

CDR3 coding DNA: TGTGCCAGCTCACCACGGACAGGGGACGAGCAGTACTTC. Translated, it gives CASSPRTGDEQYF. The chain has TRBV18 and TRBJ2-7; 9 nucleotides align to TRBD1. After removal of 1 base from V and 5 bases from J, the junction contained 0 bases not matched to a gene. The CDR3 is 13 amino acids. CDR1 is KGHSH and CDR2 is LQKENI in the germline V gene.

This chain links TRBV7-2 with TRBJ1-2; 12 bases line up with TRBD1. V lost 5 bases to trimming and J lost 2 bases; unmatched junction nucleotides: 3. There are 15 residues in the CDR3. Germline lookup yields CDR1 SGHTA and CDR2 FQGNSA. CDR3 nucleotide sequence: TGTGCCAGCAGCCCTGGGACAGGGGGCAACTATGGCTACACCTTC. It yields the protein CASSPGTGGNYGYTF.

This clone was observed a handful of times. CDR3 DNA sequence: TGTGCCACCTTGACAGGGGGAAATGAAAAACTGTTTTTT. This encodes CATLTGGNEKLFF. The chain couples TRBV6-1 to TRBJ1-4; 9 nucleotides agree with TRBD1. CDR1 and CDR2 (germline): MNHNS, SASEGT. V shed 10 bases and J 5 bases; nucleotides not matched to a gene: 5. The CDR3 is made up of 13 amino acids.

The chain uses TRBV9 and TRBJ2-3; 10 bases agree with TRBD2. CDR3 size: 14 residues. Germline loops: CDR1 SGDLS, CDR2 YYNGEE. The V and J ends lost 3 bases and 7 bases, in that order; junction bases with no gene match: 5. The CDR3, as DNA: TGTGCCAGCAGCGATGGACTAGCGGCCTATACGCAGTATTTT. The encoded protein is CASSDGLAAYTQYF.

The gene calls are TRBV10-3 and TRBJ1-2; TRBD1 might be the D (5 bases). The CDR3 loop spans 14 amino acids. V lost 0 bases and J lost 4, with 9 bases in between. The germline V gene has CDR1 ENHRY and CDR2 SYGVKD. The CDR3 DNA follows: TGTGCCATCAGTGAGTCAGGGGTGGCCTATGGCTACACCTTC. As protein: CAISESGVAYGYTF.

The chain combines TRBV28 with TRBJ2-7, with unresolved D. The CDR3 covers 12 residues. Germline V gene sequence: CDR1 MDHEN, CDR2 SYDVKM. V was trimmed by 5 bases and J by 3 bases, leaving 8 bases between them. Here the CDR3 DNA reads TGTGCCAGCAGTCCCGGAGTCTACGAGCAGTACTTC. It yields the protein CASSPGVYEQYF.

The chain carries TRBV19 and TRBJ1-3; D is possibly TRBD1 (5 bases). CDR3 length equals 13 residues. Germline V lookup: CDR1 LNHDA, CDR2 SQIVND (reference sequence). Between the trimmed V and J ends, which lost 7 bases and 4 bases, there was a span of 11 bases. The CDR3 loop is CASMQGNGNTIYF. The CDR3 coding sequence is TGTGCCAGTATGCAGGGAAACGGAAACACCATATATTTT.

This chain uses TRBV7-2 with TRBJ2-5; 8 positions agree with TRBD1. The V segment lost 2 bases and the J segment 3 bases; nucleotides outside the gene matches: 2. CDR1 and CDR2 (germline): SGHTA, FQGNSA. This CDR3 is built from 14 residues. CDR3 DNA sequence: TGTGCCAGCAGCTTAACGACAGGGGAAGAGACCCAGTACTTC. Translating it yields CASSLTTGEETQYF.

The rearrangement joins TRBV5-6 to TRBJ2-7; TRBD2 matches at 14 bases. V dropped 3 bases and J dropped 4; count of bases not matched to a gene: 6. CDR1 is SGHDT and CDR2 is YYEEEE in the germline V gene. The CDR3 is 16 residues long. The CDR3 nucleotides read TGTGCCAGCAGCTCCGGGACTAGCGGGAGAGCTTACGAGCAGTACTTC. Its protein is CASSSGTSGRAYEQYF.

The J gene is TRBJ2-3, the V gene TRBV7-3; TRBD2 agrees at 11 bases. The V gene end was trimmed by 1 base and the J gene end by 8 bases; junction bases not matched to a gene: 5. The CDR3 totals 15 residues. Germline CDR1 SGHTA, CDR2 FQGTGA. The CDR3: CASSLNSGRASTQYF. The CDR3 DNA sequence: TGTGCCAGCAGCTTAAATAGCGGGAGGGCCTCTACGCAGTATTTT.

CDR3 DNA sequence: TGTGCCAGCAGTGAAGTGCGGGGGGGACCTGGGGAGCAGTACTTC. It specifies CASSEVRGGPGEQYF. This chain uses TRBV2 with TRBJ2-7; 9 positions match TRBD2. Trimming removed 1 base from V and 7 bases from J; junction bases left unmatched: 8. Germline CDR1 reads SNHLY; CDR2 reads FYNNEI. This CDR3 spans 15 amino acids.

This chain joins TRBV18 and TRBJ2-7; 9 nucleotides match TRBD2. V lost 4 bases to trimming and J lost 5 bases; unmatched junction nucleotides: 9. The CDR3 contains 15 residues. Germline CDR1 KGHSH, CDR2 LQKENI. This CDR3 is CASSLTLAGVHEQYF. The CDR3 coding sequence is TGTGCCAGCTCACTAACCTTAGCGGGAGTCCACGAGCAGTACTTC. The full variable domain, with the rest looked up from reference TRBV18 and TRBJ2-7, is NAGVMQNPRHLVRRRGQEARLRCSPMKGHSHVYWYRQLPEEGLKFMVYLQKENIIDESGMPKERFSAEFPKEGPSILRIQQVVRGDSAAYFCASSLTLAGVHEQYFGPGTRLTVT.